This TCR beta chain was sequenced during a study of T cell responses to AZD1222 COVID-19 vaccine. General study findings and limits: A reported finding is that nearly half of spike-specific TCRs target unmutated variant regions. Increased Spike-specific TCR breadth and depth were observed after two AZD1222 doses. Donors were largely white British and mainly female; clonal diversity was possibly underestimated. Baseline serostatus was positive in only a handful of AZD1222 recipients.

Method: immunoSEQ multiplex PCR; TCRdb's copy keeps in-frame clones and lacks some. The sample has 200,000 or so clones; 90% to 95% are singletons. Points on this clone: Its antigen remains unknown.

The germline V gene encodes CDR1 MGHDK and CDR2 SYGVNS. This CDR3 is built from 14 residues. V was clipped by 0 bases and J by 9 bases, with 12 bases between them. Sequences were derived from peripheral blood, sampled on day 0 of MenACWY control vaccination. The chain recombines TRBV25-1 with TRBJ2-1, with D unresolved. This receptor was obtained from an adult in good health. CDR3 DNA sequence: TGTGCCAGCAGTGAATATTCTCTAACCAGTGAGCAGTTCTTC. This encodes CASSEYSLTSEQFF. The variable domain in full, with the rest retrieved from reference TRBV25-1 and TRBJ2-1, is EADIYQTPRYLVIGTGKKITLECSQTMGHDKMYWYQQDPGMELHLIHYSYGVNSTEKGDLSSESTVSRIRTEHFPLTLESARPSHTSQYLCASSEYSLTSEQFFGPGTRLTVL.